This T cell receptor (beta chain) was profiled in a study of T-cell memory formation after mild COVID-19. Comments on this clonotype: Its antigen is undetermined.

V shed 5 bases and J 7 bases; nucleotides not matched to a gene: 6. In germline, CDR1 is SGHRS, CDR2 YFSETQ. The CDR3 is 13 amino acids. Study conclusions and caveats: Those CD4+ clones that contracted were mainly in CM and EM (CD8+ ones in EMRA). Unconfirmed was the SARS-CoV-2 specificity of second-wave clones that peaked on day 37. Researchers found some responding clones in pre-infection memory, a sign that cross-reactive memory joined. Clones that contracted from day 15 to 85 were balanced CD4/CD8, while later expanders leaned CD4+.

TCRdb re-derived calls from the 5' RACE reads in MiXCR, one entry per CDR3 protein. This sample yields about 170,000 distinct CDR3 sequences, of which under 15% are seen a single time; approximately 3.3% belongs to the top ten. The sequenced sample was PBMCs or a T cell subset sorted from them (not recorded which). V usage is TRBV5-1 and J usage is TRBJ2-1; the match to TRBD2 covers 7 bases. The sequence was collected from a man aged 18 to 29 who had mild COVID-19 (a few samples of this study predate the infection). Cell type and time point are not known. The CDR3 coding sequence is TGCGCCAGCAGGGAACTAGCGAAAAATGAGCAGTTCTTC. Translating it yields CASRELAKNEQFF. Supplemented by reference TRBV5-1 and TRBJ2-1, the full variable domain reads KAGVTQTPRYLIKTRGQQVTLSCSPISGHRSVSWYQQTPGQGLQFLFEYFSETQRNKGNFPGRFSGRQFSNSRSEMNVSTLELGDSALYLCASRELAKNEQFFGPGTRLTVL.